This note documents a single T cell receptor (beta chain) sequence. As yet, its antigen is unknown. The study ran its PCR with 60 Vbeta and 13 Jbeta primers. Generated by immunoSEQ multiplex PCR, the TCRdb table keeps only in-frame clones and is missing some. The table lists more than 150,000 clones, approximately 80% of them singletons. The CDR3 is 15 residues long. Germline-derived CDR1 and CDR2 are MNHEY and SMNVEV (reference sequence). Trimming pared 4 bases from V and 2 bases from J, leaving 12 bases between. These data are taken from a study of cytomegalovirus exposure and HLA in healthy donors. Study at large: Of some 400 genotyped donors, about 80% grouped in the Caucasian-associated ancestry cluster.

General observations from the study: Being indistinguishable, some V segments were excluded, TRBV6-2 and TRBV6-3 among them. At a 0.05 false discovery rate, a later analysis found 18,000 or so TCR beta sequences to be associated with HLA alleles.

Material: PBMCs. The chain employs TRBV27 and TRBJ1-5, with TRBD1 as a possible D gene (5 bases). This receptor was obtained from a woman between 18 and 29 years old in good health and CMV-seronegative. The CDR3 region is CASSWRGVGNQPQHF. The CDR3 region has the DNA TGTGCCAGCAGTTGGAGGGGAGTAGGCAATCAGCCCCAGCATTTT.